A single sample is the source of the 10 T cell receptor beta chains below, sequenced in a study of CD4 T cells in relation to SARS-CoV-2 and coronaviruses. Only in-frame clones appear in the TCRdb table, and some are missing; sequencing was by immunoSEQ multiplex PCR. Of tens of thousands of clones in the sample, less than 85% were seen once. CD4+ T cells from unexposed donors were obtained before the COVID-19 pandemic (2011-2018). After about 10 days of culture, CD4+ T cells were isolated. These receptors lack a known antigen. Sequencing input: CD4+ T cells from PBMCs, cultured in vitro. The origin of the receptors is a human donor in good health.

CDR3 loop: CSAMPGGGYNEQFF. The CDR3 nucleotides read TGCAGCGCGATGCCTGGAGGGGGGTACAATGAGCAGTTCTTC. The chain links TRBV29-1 to TRBJ2-1, with D perhaps given as TRBD1 or TRBD2 (6 bases each). Germline V gene sequence: CDR1 SQVTM, CDR2 ANQGSEA. The CDR3 is 14 amino acids. The ends were cut back, 7 bases at V and 4 bases at J, with 17 bases in the middle.

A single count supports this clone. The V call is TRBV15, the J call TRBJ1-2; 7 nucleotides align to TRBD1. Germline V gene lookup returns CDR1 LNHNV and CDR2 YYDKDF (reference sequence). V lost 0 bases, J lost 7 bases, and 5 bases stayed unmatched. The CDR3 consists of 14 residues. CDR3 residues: CATSREGGGSGYTF. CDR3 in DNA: TGTGCCACCAGCAGAGAAGGGGGCGGGAGTGGCTACACCTTC.

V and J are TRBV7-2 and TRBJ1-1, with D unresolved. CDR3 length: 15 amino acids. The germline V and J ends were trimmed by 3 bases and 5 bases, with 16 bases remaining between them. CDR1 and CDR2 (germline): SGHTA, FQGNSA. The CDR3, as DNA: TGTGCCAGCAGCTTTTTTTTAGGCCGAGGAACTGAAGCTTTCTTT. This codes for CASSFFLGRGTEAFF.

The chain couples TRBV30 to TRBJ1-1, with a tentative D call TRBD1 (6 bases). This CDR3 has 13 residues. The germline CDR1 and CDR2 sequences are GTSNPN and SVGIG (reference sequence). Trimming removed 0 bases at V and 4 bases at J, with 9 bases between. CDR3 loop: CAWSVWGPTEAFF. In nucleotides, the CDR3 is TGTGCCTGGAGTGTATGGGGGCCCACTGAAGCTTTCTTT.

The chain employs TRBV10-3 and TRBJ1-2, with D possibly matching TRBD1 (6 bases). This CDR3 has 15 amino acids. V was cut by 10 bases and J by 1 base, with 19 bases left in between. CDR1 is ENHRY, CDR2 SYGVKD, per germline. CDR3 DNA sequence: TGTGCCACAGGGGCCCGGACAGTCCTTAACTATGGCTACACCTTC. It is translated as CATGARTVLNYGYTF.

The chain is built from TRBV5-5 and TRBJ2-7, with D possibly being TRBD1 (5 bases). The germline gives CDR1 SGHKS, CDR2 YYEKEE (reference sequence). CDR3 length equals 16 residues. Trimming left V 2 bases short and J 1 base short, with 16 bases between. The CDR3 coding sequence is TGTGCCAGCAGCTTAGACCCTGGGGCCCGGTCCTACGAGCAGTACTTC. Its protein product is CASSLDPGARSYEQYF.

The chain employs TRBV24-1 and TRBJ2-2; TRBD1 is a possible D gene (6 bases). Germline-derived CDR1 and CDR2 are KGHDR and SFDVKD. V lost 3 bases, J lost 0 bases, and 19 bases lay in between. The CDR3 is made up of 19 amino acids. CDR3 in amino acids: CATSDPPGARTPNTGELFF. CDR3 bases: TGTGCCACCAGTGATCCCCCAGGGGCCCGCACTCCGAACACCGGGGAGCTGTTTTTT.

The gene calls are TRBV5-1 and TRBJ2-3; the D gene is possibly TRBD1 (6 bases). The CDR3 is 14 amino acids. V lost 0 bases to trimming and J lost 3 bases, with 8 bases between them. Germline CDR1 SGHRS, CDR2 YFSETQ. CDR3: CASSLAQGTDTQYF. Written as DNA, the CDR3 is TGCGCCAGCAGCTTGGCTCAGGGGACAGATACGCAGTATTTT.

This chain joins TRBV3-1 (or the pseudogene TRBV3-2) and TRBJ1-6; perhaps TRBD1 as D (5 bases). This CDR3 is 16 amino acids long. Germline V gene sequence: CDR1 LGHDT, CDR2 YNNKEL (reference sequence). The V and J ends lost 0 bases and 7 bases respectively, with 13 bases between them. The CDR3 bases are TGTGCCAGCAGCCAAGATCGGGGGGTCTTAAATTCACCCCTCCACTTT. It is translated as CASSQDRGVLNSPLHF.

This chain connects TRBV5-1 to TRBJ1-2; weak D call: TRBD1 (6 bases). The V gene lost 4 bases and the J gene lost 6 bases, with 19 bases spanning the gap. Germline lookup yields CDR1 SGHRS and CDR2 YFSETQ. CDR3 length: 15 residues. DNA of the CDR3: TGCGCCAGCAGCATCCTTACCGGGGGGCGGAATGGCTACACCTTC. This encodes CASSILTGGRNGYTF.